This T cell receptor (beta chain) was captured by sequencing in a study of human T cells and chemical hapten exposure. Notes on the study in general: Expanded TCRs clustered into significantly more large CDR3 similarity groups than controls, the analysis revealed.

The J segment lost 4 bases and the V segment lost 6 bases, leaving 7 bases of the junction unmatched. The CDR3 has 15 amino acids. Germline loops: CDR1 MNHEY, CDR2 SMNVEV (reference sequence). Time point here: patch test 2, 6 weeks after DPC sensitization. Treatment in this sample: therapeutic diphenylcyclopropenone sensitization with weekly scalp DPC. Alopecia patients deemed DPC-suitable, aged 18 to 70, excluding pregnancy. From the RACE reads, TCRdb called clonotypes with MiXCR, one entry per CDR3 protein. The sample shows about 26,000 distinct CDR3 sequences, more than 8% of them seen only once. Many counts were recorded for this clonotype. Its antigen is unknown.

The chain links TRBV27 to TRBJ1-5; 9 nucleotides align to TRBD1. The specimen was whole blood, collected in connection with sensitization to the hapten diphenylcyclopropenone (DPC). The receptor was derived from a man younger than 45 with alopecia areata. Some clones in this sample may be carry-over from other donors' samples. This CDR3 reads CASSLGTGTNQPQHF. The DNA for the CDR3 is TGTGCCAGCAGCCTCGGGACAGGGACTAATCAGCCCCAGCATTTT.